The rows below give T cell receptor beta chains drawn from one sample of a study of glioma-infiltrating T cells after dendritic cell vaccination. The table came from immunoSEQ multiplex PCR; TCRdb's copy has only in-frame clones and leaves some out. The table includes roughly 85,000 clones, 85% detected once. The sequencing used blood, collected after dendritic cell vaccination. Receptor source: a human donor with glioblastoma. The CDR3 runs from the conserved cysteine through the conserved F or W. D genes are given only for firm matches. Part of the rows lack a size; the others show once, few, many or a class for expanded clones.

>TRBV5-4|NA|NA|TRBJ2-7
TGTGCCAGCAGCCCAGGGTACTACGAGCAGTACTTC
CASSPGYYEQYF
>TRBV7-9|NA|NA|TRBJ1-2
TGTGCCAGCAGCCCACTAGTCGATGGTGGCTACACCTTC
CASSPLVDGGYTF
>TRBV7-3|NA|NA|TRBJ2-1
TGTGCCAGCAGCGCAACCGTACTAGTCAATGAGCAGTTCTTC
CASSATVLVNEQFF
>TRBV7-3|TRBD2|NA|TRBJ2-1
TGTGCCAGCAGCCAGAGCGGGAGTGCGTGGGATGAGCAGTTCTTC
CASSQSGSAWDEQFF
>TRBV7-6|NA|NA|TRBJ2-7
TGTGCCAGCAGCTTAGATCTCACAAGCGGCTACGAGCAGTACTTC
CASSLDLTSGYEQYF
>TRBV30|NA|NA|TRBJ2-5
TGTGCCTGGAGTGTATACCGCGGGTACCAAGAGACCCAGTACTTC
CAWSVYRGYQETQYF
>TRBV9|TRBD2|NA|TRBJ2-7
TGTGCCAGCAGTCTTACTAGCGGGAGTACCGAGCAGTACTTC
CASSLTSGSTEQYF
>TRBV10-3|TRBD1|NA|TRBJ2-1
TGTGCCACCGGTATGCAGGACAGGGTGGACAATGAGCAGTTCTTC
CATGMQDRVDNEQFF
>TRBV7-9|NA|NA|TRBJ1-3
TGTGCCAGCAGCACACAGGGTCTGGGAAACACCATATATTTT
CASSTQGLGNTIYF
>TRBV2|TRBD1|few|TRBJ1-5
TGTGCCAGCAGCCGGTGGGACAGCAGCAATCAGCCCCAGCATTTT
CASSRWDSSNQPQHF
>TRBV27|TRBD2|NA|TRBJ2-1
TGTGCCAGCAGTTTTCGACTCGGGACTAGCGGGAGCAATGAGCAGTTCTTC
CASSFRLGTSGSNEQFF
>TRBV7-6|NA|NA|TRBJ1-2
TGTGCCAGCAGCTTAGCCCCGGAGGGCCAAGTCTATGGCTACACCTTC
CASSLAPEGQVYGYTF
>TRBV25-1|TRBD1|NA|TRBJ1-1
TGTGCCAGCAGTGAATTCGGGGGACAGGGGGCGCGAGCTTTCTTT
CASSEFGGQGARAFF
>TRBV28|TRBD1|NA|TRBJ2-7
TGTGCCAGCAGTGGGCAGGGGGCCTACGAGCAGTACTTC
CASSGQGAYEQYF